This TCR beta chain stems from a study of blood T cell repertoires in COVID-19. Measured with immunoSEQ multiplex PCR; TCRdb has only the in-frame clones, and not every one. The data hold under 350,000 clones, with around 90% observed a single time. The germline CDR1 and CDR2 sequences are SQVTM and ANQGSEA. The CDR3 is 12 amino acids. Deletions cut 6 bases from V and 3 bases from J, with 11 bases between. What was sequenced was peripheral blood. The receptor was isolated from a man aged 65-85 years with acute or convalescent COVID-19. The J gene is TRBJ1-1, the V gene TRBV29-1; perhaps TRBD1 as D (5 bases). CDR3 protein: CSVQGTYTEAFF. CDR3 bases: TGCAGCGTGCAGGGAACGTACACTGAAGCTTTCTTT.